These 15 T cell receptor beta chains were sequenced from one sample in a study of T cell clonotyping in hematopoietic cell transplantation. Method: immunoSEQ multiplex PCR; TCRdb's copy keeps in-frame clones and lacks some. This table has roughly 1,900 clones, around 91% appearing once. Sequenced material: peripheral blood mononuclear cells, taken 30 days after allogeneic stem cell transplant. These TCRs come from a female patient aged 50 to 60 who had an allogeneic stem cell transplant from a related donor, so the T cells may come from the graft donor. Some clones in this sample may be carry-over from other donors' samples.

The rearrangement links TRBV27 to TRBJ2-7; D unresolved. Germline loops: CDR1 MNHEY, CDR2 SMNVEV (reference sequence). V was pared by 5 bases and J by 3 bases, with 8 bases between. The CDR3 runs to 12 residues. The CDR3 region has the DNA TGTGCCAGCAGTAGCCCAGGCTACGAGCAGTACTTC. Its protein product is CASSSPGYEQYF.

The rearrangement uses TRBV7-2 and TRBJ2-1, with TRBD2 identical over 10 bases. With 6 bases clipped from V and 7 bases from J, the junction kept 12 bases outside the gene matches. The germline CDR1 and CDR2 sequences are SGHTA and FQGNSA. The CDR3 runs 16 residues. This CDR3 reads CASRSSLAGALNEQFF. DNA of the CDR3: TGTGCCAGCAGGTCTAGCCTAGCGGGAGCATTAAATGAGCAGTTCTTC. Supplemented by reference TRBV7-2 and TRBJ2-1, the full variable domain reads GAGVSQSPSNKVTEKGKDVELRCDPISGHTALYWYRQSLGQGLEFLIYFQGNSAPDKSGLPSDRFSAERTGGSVSTLTIQRTQQEDSAVYLCASRSSLAGALNEQFFGPGTRLTVL.

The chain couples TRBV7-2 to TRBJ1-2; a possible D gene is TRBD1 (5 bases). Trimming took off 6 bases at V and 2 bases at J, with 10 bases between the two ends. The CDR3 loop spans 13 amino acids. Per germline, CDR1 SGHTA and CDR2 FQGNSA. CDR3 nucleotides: TGTGCCAGCAGTCATGACAGCAACTATGGCTACACCTTC. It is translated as CASSHDSNYGYTF. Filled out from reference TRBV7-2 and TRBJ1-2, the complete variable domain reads GAGVSQSPSNKVTEKGKDVELRCDPISGHTALYWYRQSLGQGLEFLIYFQGNSAPDKSGLPSDRFSAERTGGSVSTLTIQRTQQEDSAVYLCASSHDSNYGYTFGSGTRLTVV.

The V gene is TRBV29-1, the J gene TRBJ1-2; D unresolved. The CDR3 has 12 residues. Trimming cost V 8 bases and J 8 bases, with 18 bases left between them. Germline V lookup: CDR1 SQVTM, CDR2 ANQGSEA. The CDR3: CSYTHSLSGYTF. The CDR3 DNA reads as TGCAGCTACACTCACTCCCTTAGCGGCTACACCTTC.

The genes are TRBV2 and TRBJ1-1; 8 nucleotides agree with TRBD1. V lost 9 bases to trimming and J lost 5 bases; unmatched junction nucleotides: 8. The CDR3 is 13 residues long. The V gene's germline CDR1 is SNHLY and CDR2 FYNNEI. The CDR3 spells CASLRGRGTEAFF. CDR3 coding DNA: TGTGCCAGTCTCAGGGGGCGCGGGACTGAAGCTTTCTTT.

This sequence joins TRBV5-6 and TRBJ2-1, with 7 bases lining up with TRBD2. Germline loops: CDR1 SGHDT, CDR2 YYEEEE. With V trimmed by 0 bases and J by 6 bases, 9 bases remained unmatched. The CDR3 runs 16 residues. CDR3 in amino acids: CASSLASRGSINEQFF. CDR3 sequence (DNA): TGTGCCAGCAGCTTGGCTTCTCGCGGGAGTATCAATGAGCAGTTCTTC. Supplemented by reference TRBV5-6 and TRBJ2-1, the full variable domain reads DAGVTQSPTHLIKTRGQQVTLRCSPKSGHDTVSWYQQALGQGPQFIFQYYEEEERQRGNFPDRFSGHQFPNYSSELNVNALLLGDSALYLCASSLASRGSINEQFFGPGTRLTVL.

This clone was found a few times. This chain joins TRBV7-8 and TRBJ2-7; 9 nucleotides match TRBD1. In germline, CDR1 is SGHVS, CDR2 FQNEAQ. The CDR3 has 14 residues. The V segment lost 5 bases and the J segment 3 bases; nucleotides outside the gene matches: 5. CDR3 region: CASSGPGQGYEQYF. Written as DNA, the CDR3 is TGTGCCAGCAGCGGCCCGGGACAGGGCTACGAGCAGTACTTC.

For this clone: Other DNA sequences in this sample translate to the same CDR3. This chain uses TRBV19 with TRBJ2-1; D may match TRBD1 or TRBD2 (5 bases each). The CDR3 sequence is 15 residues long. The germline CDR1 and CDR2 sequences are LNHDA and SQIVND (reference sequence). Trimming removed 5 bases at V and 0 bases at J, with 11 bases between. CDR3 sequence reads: CASSLGVPSYNEQFF. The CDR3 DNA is TGTGCCAGTAGTTTGGGGGTCCCCTCCTACAATGAGCAGTTCTTC.

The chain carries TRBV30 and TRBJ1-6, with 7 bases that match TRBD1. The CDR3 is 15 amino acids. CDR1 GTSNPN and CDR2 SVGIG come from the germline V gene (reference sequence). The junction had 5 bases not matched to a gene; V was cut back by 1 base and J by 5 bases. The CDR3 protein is CAWSDLDRDNSPLHF. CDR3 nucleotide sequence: TGTGCCTGGAGTGATCTAGACAGGGATAATTCACCCCTCCACTTT.

CDR3 nucleotide sequence: TGTGCCAGCAGTGAATACAGAATGGAGACCCAGTACTTC. Its translation is CASSEYRMETQYF. The gene calls are TRBV2 and TRBJ2-5; no firm D call. V lost 2 bases to trimming and J lost 5 bases, with 9 bases between them. This CDR3 has 13 amino acids. Germline V lookup: CDR1 SNHLY, CDR2 FYNNEI.

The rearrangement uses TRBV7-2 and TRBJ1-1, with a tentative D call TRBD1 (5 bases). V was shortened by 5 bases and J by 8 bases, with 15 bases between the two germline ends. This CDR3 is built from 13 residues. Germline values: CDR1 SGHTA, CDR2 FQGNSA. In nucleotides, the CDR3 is TGTGCCAGCAGCCTACGCGGAGCAGGGGAAGCTTTCTTT. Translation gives CASSLRGAGEAFF.

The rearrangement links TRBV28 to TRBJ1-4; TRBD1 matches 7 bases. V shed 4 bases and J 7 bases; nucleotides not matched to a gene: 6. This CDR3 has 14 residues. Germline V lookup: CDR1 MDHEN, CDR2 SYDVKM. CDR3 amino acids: CASSSGQIGEKLFF. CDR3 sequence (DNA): TGTGCCAGCAGTTCGGGACAGATAGGTGAAAAACTGTTTTTT.

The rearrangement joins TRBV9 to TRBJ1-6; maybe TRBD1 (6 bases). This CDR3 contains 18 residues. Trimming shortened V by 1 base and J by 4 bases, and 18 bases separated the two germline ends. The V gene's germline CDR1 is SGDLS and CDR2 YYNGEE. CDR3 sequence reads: CASSVSPARTAYNSPLHF. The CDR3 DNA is TGTGCCAGCAGCGTATCCCCCGCACGGACAGCATATAATTCACCCCTCCACTTT. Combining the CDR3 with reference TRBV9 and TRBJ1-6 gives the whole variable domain DSGVTQTPKHLITATGQRVTLRCSPRSGDLSVYWYQQSLDQGLQFLIQYYNGEERAKGNILERFSAQQFPDLHSELNLSSLELGDSALYFCASSVSPARTAYNSPLHFGNGTRLTVT.

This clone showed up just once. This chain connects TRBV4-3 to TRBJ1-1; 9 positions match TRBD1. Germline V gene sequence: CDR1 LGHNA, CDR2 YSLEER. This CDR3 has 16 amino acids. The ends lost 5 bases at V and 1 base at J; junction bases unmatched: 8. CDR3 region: CASSLGTGTENTEAFF. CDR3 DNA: TGCGCCAGCAGCTTGGGGACAGGGACAGAGAACACTGAAGCTTTCTTT.

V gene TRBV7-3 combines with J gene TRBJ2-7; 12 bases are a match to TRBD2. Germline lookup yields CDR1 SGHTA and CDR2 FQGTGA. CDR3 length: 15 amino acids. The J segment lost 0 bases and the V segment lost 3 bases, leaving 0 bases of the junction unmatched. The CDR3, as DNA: TGTGCCAGCAGCTTGACTAGCGGGAGCTCCTACGAGCAGTACTTC. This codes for CASSLTSGSSYEQYF.